Listed below are T cell receptor beta chains from one sample, sequenced in a study of blood T cell repertoires in COVID-19. Some clones are missing from TCRdb's copy, which holds only in-frame ones; the method was immunoSEQ multiplex PCR. The sample contains about 240,000 clones, approximately 83% of which appear only once. Sequenced input: peripheral blood. These receptor sequences come from a young man who had recovered from COVID-19. The CDR3 runs from the conserved cysteine through the conserved F or W. Fields, in order: D gene, clone size, V gene, J gene, CDR3 protein, CDR3 DNA. D genes are given only for firm matches. A row's size may be missing; if present it is once, few, many or a size class.

d_gene: TRBD1
abundance: NA
v_gene: TRBV10-3
j_gene: TRBJ2-6
CDR3aa: CAIRWGQGPSGANVLTF
CDR3nt: TGTGCCATCAGATGGGGACAGGGGCCATCTGGGGCCAACGTCCTGACTTTC

d_gene: TRBD1
abundance: NA
v_gene: TRBV2
j_gene: TRBJ1-2
CDR3aa: CASSVGQLYYGYTF
CDR3nt: TGTGCCAGCAGTGTGGGACAGCTATACTATGGCTACACCTTC

d_gene: NA
abundance: NA
v_gene: TRBV7-3
j_gene: TRBJ1-1
CDR3aa: CASSEQGTQNTEAFF
CDR3nt: TGTGCCAGCAGCGAACAGGGAACCCAGAACACTGAAGCTTTCTTT

d_gene: NA
abundance: NA
v_gene: TRBV19
j_gene: TRBJ2-3
CDR3aa: CASSLRTATDTQYF
CDR3nt: TGTGCCAGTAGTCTGCGGACAGCGACAGATACGCAGTATTTT

d_gene: TRBD1
abundance: NA
v_gene: TRBV9
j_gene: TRBJ2-5
CDR3aa: CASSFTGEETQYF
CDR3nt: TGTGCCAGCAGCTTTACAGGGGAAGAGACCCAGTACTTC

d_gene: TRBD1
abundance: many
v_gene: TRBV5-1
j_gene: TRBJ2-7
CDR3aa: CASSLGTGSSYEQYF
CDR3nt: TGCGCCAGCAGCTTGGGGACAGGGAGCTCCTACGAGCAGTACTTC

d_gene: TRBD1
abundance: NA
v_gene: TRBV6-5
j_gene: TRBJ2-7
CDR3aa: CASSSPGGSYEQYF
CDR3nt: TGTGCCAGCAGTTCCCCAGGGGGCTCCTACGAGCAGTACTTC

d_gene: NA
abundance: NA
v_gene: TRBV7-9
j_gene: TRBJ2-5
CDR3aa: CASSLLGARETQYF
CDR3nt: TGTGCCAGCAGCTTATTGGGGGCCCGGGAGACCCAGTACTTC

d_gene: NA
abundance: NA
v_gene: TRBV2
j_gene: TRBJ2-7
CDR3aa: CASSDRGESYEQYF
CDR3nt: TGTGCCAGCAGTGACAGGGGGGAGTCCTACGAGCAGTACTTC

d_gene: NA
abundance: NA
v_gene: TRBV9
j_gene: TRBJ2-5
CDR3aa: CASSVEGRETQYF
CDR3nt: TGTGCCAGCAGCGTAGAAGGGAGGGAGACCCAGTACTTC

d_gene: NA
abundance: NA
v_gene: TRBV7-3
j_gene: TRBJ2-5
CDR3aa: CASSLGGGEKETQYF
CDR3nt: TGTGCCAGCAGCCTAGGTGGCGGGGAAAAAGAGACCCAGTACTTC

d_gene: NA
abundance: once
v_gene: TRBV7-9
j_gene: TRBJ2-7
CDR3aa: CASSLEAGSYEQYF
CDR3nt: TGTGCCAGCAGCCTAGAGGCGGGCTCCTACGAGCAGTACTTC

d_gene: NA
abundance: once
v_gene: TRBV19
j_gene: TRBJ2-2
CDR3aa: CASSTLDRSNTGELFF
CDR3nt: TGTGCCAGTAGTACCCTGGACAGATCGAACACCGGGGAGCTGTTTTTT

d_gene: NA
abundance: NA
v_gene: TRBV3-1/TRBV3-2
j_gene: TRBJ2-1
CDR3aa: CASSQDSVSYNEQFF
CDR3nt: TGTGCCAGCAGCCAAGATTCGGTATCATACAATGAGCAGTTCTTC

d_gene: NA
abundance: NA
v_gene: TRBV2
j_gene: TRBJ2-6
CDR3aa: CASSETSGANVLTF
CDR3nt: TGTGCCAGCAGTGAAACCAGTGGGGCCAACGTCCTGACTTTC

d_gene: TRBD2
abundance: once
v_gene: TRBV5-1
j_gene: TRBJ2-5
CDR3aa: CASSLGSSGGEETQYF
CDR3nt: TGCGCCAGCAGCTTGGGATCTAGCGGGGGGGAAGAGACCCAGTACTTC

d_gene: TRBD2
abundance: NA
v_gene: TRBV4-2
j_gene: TRBJ2-1
CDR3aa: CASSPEGVGLALFF
CDR3nt: TGTGCCAGCAGCCCAGAGGGAGTGGGACTAGCTCTGTTCTTC

d_gene: TRBD2
abundance: NA
v_gene: TRBV13
j_gene: TRBJ2-2
CDR3aa: CASRRAGGPGELFF
CDR3nt: TGTGCCAGCAGAAGAGCGGGGGGGCCCGGGGAGCTGTTTTTT

d_gene: TRBD2
abundance: NA
v_gene: TRBV3-1/TRBV3-2
j_gene: TRBJ2-7
CDR3aa: CASSHAGGAYEQYF
CDR3nt: TGTGCCAGCAGCCATGCGGGGGGAGCCTACGAGCAGTACTTC

d_gene: NA
abundance: NA
v_gene: TRBV18
j_gene: TRBJ2-2
CDR3aa: CASSPNGNGNTGELFF
CDR3nt: TGTGCCAGCTCACCAAACGGGAACGGGAACACCGGGGAGCTGTTTTTT

d_gene: NA
abundance: NA
v_gene: TRBV6-5
j_gene: TRBJ1-2
CDR3aa: CASGPSGFHYGYTF
CDR3nt: TGTGCCAGCGGACCGTCGGGGTTCCACTATGGCTACACCTTC

d_gene: TRBD1
abundance: NA
v_gene: TRBV11-3
j_gene: TRBJ2-1
CDR3aa: CASSLVWDTGTENEQFF
CDR3nt: TGTGCCAGCAGCTTAGTATGGGATACCGGGACAGAGAATGAGCAGTTCTTC

d_gene: NA
abundance: NA
v_gene: TRBV3-1/TRBV3-2
j_gene: TRBJ1-4
CDR3aa: CASSQWQGNEKLFF
CDR3nt: TGTGCCAGCAGCCAATGGCAGGGGAATGAAAAACTGTTTTTT

d_gene: TRBD1
abundance: few
v_gene: TRBV12-3/TRBV12-4
j_gene: TRBJ1-5
CDR3aa: CASSTGGGQPQHF
CDR3nt: TGTGCCAGCAGCACAGGGGGCGGACAGCCCCAGCATTTT

d_gene: TRBD2
abundance: NA
v_gene: TRBV25-1
j_gene: TRBJ2-1
CDR3aa: CASTGGEYNEQFF
CDR3nt: TGTGCCAGCACCGGGGGGGAGTACAATGAGCAGTTCTTC

d_gene: TRBD1
abundance: NA
v_gene: TRBV10-3
j_gene: TRBJ1-1
CDR3aa: CAIATGGTEAFF
CDR3nt: TGTGCCATCGCAACAGGGGGCACTGAAGCTTTCTTT

d_gene: NA
abundance: NA
v_gene: TRBV21-1
j_gene: TRBJ2-3
CDR3aa: CATPEGGTGSGGTDTQYF
CDR3nt: TGTGCCACTCCGGAGGGGGGGACGGGGAGCGGGGGCACAGATACGCAGTATTTT

d_gene: NA
abundance: once
v_gene: TRBV11-2
j_gene: TRBJ2-3
CDR3aa: CASSPPQDTQYF
CDR3nt: TGTGCCAGCAGCCCCCCTCAGGATACGCAGTATTTT

d_gene: TRBD1
abundance: NA
v_gene: TRBV2
j_gene: TRBJ1-5
CDR3aa: CASSDRTGRNQPQHF
CDR3nt: TGTGCCAGCAGCGATAGGACAGGACGCAATCAGCCCCAGCATTTT

d_gene: NA
abundance: NA
v_gene: TRBV5-1
j_gene: TRBJ2-5
CDR3aa: CASSLGLLQETQYF
CDR3nt: TGCGCCAGCAGCCTGGGACTGCTACAAGAGACCCAGTACTTC

d_gene: TRBD1
abundance: NA
v_gene: TRBV29-1
j_gene: TRBJ1-1
CDR3aa: CSVLDRVGGTEAFF
CDR3nt: TGCAGCGTCCTTGACAGGGTAGGGGGCACTGAAGCTTTCTTT

d_gene: TRBD2
abundance: NA
v_gene: TRBV2
j_gene: TRBJ2-3
CDR3aa: CASRGTSGGFDTQYF
CDR3nt: TGTGCCAGCAGAGGGACTAGCGGGGGTTTTGATACGCAGTATTTT

d_gene: NA
abundance: NA
v_gene: TRBV3-1/TRBV3-2
j_gene: TRBJ2-7
CDR3aa: CASSQERRGRQYF
CDR3nt: TGTGCCAGCAGCCAAGAGAGGAGAGGTAGGCAGTACTTC

d_gene: TRBD1
abundance: once
v_gene: TRBV28
j_gene: TRBJ1-1
CDR3aa: CASSLLGQGWGRITEAFF
CDR3nt: TGTGCCAGCAGTTTATTAGGACAGGGCTGGGGACGAATCACTGAAGCTTTCTTT

d_gene: TRBD2
abundance: NA
v_gene: TRBV6-5
j_gene: TRBJ2-2
CDR3aa: CASRASGANTGELFF
CDR3nt: TGTGCCAGCAGAGCTAGCGGGGCGAACACCGGGGAGCTGTTTTTT

d_gene: TRBD2
abundance: NA
v_gene: TRBV28
j_gene: TRBJ2-3
CDR3aa: CASSAWSGGTDTQYF
CDR3nt: TGTGCCAGCAGTGCGTGGAGCGGGGGCACAGATACGCAGTATTTT

d_gene: NA
abundance: NA
v_gene: TRBV18
j_gene: TRBJ2-3
CDR3aa: CASSPPSLDTQYF
CDR3nt: TGTGCCAGCTCACCACCGAGCTTAGATACGCAGTATTTT

d_gene: NA
abundance: NA
v_gene: TRBV27
j_gene: TRBJ1-2
CDR3aa: CASSSEYRQANGYTF
CDR3nt: TGTGCCAGCAGTTCAGAATATAGACAGGCCAATGGCTACACCTTC

d_gene: NA
abundance: NA
v_gene: TRBV19
j_gene: TRBJ2-7
CDR3aa: CASSIATAYEQYF
CDR3nt: TGTGCCAGTAGTATAGCTACTGCCTACGAGCAGTACTTC

d_gene: TRBD1
abundance: few
v_gene: TRBV6-6
j_gene: TRBJ2-2
CDR3aa: CASKPGQEPTGELFF
CDR3nt: TGTGCCAGCAAACCGGGACAGGAGCCTACCGGGGAGCTGTTTTTT

d_gene: TRBD1
abundance: NA
v_gene: TRBV6-6
j_gene: TRBJ1-2
CDR3aa: CASSTSDRERRGYTF
CDR3nt: TGTGCCAGCAGTACCTCGGACAGGGAGCGGCGTGGCTACACCTTC

d_gene: NA
abundance: NA
v_gene: TRBV21-1
j_gene: TRBJ2-1
CDR3aa: CASSKVCGGVHEQFF
CDR3nt: TGTGCCAGCAGCAAAGTGTGCGGGGGGGTCCATGAGCAGTTCTTC

d_gene: NA
abundance: NA
v_gene: TRBV7-3
j_gene: TRBJ1-1
CDR3aa: CASRATVNTEAFF
CDR3nt: TGTGCCAGCAGAGCCACGGTGAACACTGAAGCTTTCTTT

d_gene: NA
abundance: NA
v_gene: TRBV9
j_gene: TRBJ1-5
CDR3aa: CASSATGGGNQPQHF
CDR3nt: TGTGCCAGCAGCGCGACAGGTGGAGGCAATCAGCCCCAGCATTTT

d_gene: NA
abundance: NA
v_gene: TRBV6-6
j_gene: TRBJ2-1
CDR3aa: CASSYSEPPYNEQFF
CDR3nt: TGTGCCAGCAGTTACTCGGAGCCACCCTACAATGAGCAGTTCTTC

d_gene: NA
abundance: NA
v_gene: TRBV9
j_gene: TRBJ2-3
CDR3aa: CASSVAELAALSDTQYF
CDR3nt: TGTGCCAGCAGCGTAGCGGAGCTCGCCGCCCTCTCGGATACGCAGTATTTT

d_gene: NA
abundance: NA
v_gene: TRBV6-5
j_gene: TRBJ1-5
CDR3aa: CASRGVLNQPQHF
CDR3nt: TGTGCCAGTCGTGGAGTCCTTAATCAGCCCCAGCATTTT

d_gene: NA
abundance: NA
v_gene: TRBV3-1/TRBV3-2
j_gene: TRBJ2-7
CDR3aa: CASSPGRTYEQYF
CDR3nt: TGTGCCAGCAGCCCTGGTAGAACCTACGAGCAGTACTTC

d_gene: TRBD1
abundance: NA
v_gene: TRBV5-1
j_gene: TRBJ2-2
CDR3aa: CACPRTGDSTGELFF
CDR3nt: TGCGCCTGCCCACGGACAGGGGACAGCACCGGGGAGCTGTTTTTT

d_gene: NA
abundance: NA
v_gene: TRBV29-1
j_gene: TRBJ2-3
CDR3aa: CSVIQGGGTDTQYF
CDR3nt: TGCAGCGTTATACAGGGCGGCGGCACAGATACGCAGTATTTT

d_gene: TRBD2
abundance: NA
v_gene: TRBV4-2
j_gene: TRBJ2-3
CDR3aa: CASSQVRSLAGGGDTQYF
CDR3nt: TGTGCCAGCAGCCAAGTCCGGAGCTTGGCGGGGGGTGGAGATACGCAGTATTTT

d_gene: NA
abundance: NA
v_gene: TRBV7-2
j_gene: TRBJ1-2
CDR3aa: CASSLIGTFFNYGYTF
CDR3nt: TGTGCCAGCAGCTTGATTGGGACATTCTTTAACTATGGCTACACCTTC